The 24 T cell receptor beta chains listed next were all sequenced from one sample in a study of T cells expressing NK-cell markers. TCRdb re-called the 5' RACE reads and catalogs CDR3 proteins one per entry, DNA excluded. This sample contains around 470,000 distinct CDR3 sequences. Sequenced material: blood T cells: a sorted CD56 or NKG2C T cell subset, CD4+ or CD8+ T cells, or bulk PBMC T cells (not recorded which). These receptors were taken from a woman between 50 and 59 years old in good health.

The CDR3 is CASSLLSTEQFF. The rearrangement joins TRBV11-3 to TRBJ2-1. CDR1 and CDR2 (germline): SGHNT, YENEEA. The CDR3 runs to 12 residues.

The CDR3 here is CASSALAGGINEQFF. The V gene is TRBV7-3, the J gene TRBJ2-1; the TCRdb D gene call, TRBD2, has no DNA to confirm it. CDR3 size: 15 residues. Germline CDR1 reads SGHTA; CDR2 reads FQGTGA.

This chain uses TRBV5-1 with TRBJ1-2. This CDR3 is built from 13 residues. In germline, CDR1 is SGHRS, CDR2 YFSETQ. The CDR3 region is CASSLDRVGGYTF.

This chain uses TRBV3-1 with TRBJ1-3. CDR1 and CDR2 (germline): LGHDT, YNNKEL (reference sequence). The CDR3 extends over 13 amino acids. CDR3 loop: CASSPIRGNTIYF.

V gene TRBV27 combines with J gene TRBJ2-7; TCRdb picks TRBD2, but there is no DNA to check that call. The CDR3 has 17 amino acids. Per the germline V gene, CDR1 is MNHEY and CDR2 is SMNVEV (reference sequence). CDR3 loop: CASSLTPRRLATHEQYF.

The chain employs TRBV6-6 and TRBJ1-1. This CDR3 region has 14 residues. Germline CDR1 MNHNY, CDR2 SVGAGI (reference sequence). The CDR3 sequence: CASRQEGVNTEAFF.

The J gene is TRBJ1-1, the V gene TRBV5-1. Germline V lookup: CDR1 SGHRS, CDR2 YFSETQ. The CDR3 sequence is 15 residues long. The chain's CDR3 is CASSLGAGVGTEAFF.

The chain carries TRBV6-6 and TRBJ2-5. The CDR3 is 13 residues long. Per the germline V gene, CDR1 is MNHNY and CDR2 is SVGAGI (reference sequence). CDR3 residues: CASSYDEFETQYF.

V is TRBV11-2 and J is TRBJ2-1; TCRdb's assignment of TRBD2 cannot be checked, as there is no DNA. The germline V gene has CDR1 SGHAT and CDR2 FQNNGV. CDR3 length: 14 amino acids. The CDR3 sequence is CASKGIEGTGEQFF. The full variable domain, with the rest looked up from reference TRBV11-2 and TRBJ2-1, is EAGVAQSPRYKIIEKRQSVAFWCNPISGHATLYWYQQILGQGPKLLIQFQNNGVVDDSQLPKDRFSAERLKGVDSTLKIQPAKLEDSAVYLCASKGIEGTGEQFFGPGTRLTVL.

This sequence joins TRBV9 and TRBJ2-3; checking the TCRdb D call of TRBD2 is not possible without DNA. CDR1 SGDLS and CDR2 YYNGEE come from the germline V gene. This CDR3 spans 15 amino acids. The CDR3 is CASSSSFGATDTQYF.

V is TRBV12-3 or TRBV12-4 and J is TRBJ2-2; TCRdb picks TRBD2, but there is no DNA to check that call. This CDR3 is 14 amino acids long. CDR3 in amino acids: CASTRLAGGWELFF.

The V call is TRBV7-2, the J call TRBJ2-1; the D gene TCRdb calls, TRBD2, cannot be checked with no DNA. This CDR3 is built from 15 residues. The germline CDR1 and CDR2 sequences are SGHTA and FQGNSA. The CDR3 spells CASSPQLAGGNEQFF.

The CDR3 here is CASKIAGVVTGELFF. This chain uses TRBV27 with TRBJ2-2; no DNA is available, so the TRBD2 call from TCRdb remains unchecked. The CDR3 is 15 residues long. Germline-derived CDR1 and CDR2 are MNHEY and SMNVEV (reference sequence).

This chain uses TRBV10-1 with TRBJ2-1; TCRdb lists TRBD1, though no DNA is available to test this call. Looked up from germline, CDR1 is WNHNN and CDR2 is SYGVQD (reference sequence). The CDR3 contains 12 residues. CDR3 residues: CASSKGQDEQFF.

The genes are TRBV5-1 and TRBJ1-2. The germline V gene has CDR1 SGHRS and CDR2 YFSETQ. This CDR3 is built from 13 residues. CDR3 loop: CASSMGRNYGYTF.

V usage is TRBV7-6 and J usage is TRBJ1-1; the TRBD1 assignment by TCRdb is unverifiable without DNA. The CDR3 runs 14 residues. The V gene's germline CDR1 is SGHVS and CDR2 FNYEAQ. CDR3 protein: CASSPRWANTEAFF. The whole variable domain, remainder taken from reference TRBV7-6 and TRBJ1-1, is GAGVSQSPRYKVTKRGQDVALRCDPISGHVSLYWYRQALGQGPEFLTYFNYEAQQDKSGLPNDRFSAERPEGSISTLTIQRTEQRDSAMYRCASSPRWANTEAFFGQGTRLTVV.

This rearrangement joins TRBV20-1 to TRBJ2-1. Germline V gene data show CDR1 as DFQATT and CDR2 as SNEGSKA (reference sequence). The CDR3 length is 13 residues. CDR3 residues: CSAMRVSANEQFF.

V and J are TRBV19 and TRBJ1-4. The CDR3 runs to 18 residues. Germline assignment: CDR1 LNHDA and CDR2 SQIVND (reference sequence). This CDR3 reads CASSIDRRGTAANEKLFF.

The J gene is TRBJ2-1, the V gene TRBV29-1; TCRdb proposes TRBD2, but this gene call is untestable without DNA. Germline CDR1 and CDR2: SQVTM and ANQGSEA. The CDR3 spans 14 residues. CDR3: CSVWTSGRVGEQFF.

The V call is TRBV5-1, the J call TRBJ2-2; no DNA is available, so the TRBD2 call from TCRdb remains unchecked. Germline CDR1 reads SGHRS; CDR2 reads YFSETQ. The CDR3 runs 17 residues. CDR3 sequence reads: CASSPERGGSNVGELFF.

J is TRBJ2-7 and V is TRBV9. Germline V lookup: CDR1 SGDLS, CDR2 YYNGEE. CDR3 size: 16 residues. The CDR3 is CASSESASGRAYEQYF.

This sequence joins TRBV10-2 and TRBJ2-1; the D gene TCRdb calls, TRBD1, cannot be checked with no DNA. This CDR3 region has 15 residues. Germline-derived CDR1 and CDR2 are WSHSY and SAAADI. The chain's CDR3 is CASSKDRSSYNEQFF.

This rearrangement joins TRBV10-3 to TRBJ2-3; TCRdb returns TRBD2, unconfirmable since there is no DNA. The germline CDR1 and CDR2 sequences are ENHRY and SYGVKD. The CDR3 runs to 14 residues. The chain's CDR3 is CAISEVSGPDTQYF.

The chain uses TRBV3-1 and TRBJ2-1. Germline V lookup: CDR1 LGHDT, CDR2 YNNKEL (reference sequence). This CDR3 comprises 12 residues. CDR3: CASSNSRDEQFF.